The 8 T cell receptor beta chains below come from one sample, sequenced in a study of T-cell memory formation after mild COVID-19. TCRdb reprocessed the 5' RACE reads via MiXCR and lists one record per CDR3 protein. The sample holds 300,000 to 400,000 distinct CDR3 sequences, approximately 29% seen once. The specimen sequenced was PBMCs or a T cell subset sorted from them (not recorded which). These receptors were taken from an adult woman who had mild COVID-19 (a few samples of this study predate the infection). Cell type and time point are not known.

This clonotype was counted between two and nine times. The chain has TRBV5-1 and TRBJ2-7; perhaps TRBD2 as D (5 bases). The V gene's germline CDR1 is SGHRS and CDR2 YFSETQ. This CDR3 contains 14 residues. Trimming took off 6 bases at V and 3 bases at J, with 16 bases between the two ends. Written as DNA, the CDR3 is TGCGCCAGCACCTCAGGTGAGGGAGACTACGAGCAGTACTTC. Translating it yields CASTSGEGDYEQYF.

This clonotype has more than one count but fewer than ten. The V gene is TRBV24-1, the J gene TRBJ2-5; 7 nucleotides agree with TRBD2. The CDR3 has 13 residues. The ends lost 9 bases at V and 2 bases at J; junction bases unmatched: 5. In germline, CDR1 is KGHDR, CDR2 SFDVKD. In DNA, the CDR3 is TGTGCCACCGCCCGCGGGGGACAAGAGACCCAGTACTTC. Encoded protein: CATARGGQETQYF.

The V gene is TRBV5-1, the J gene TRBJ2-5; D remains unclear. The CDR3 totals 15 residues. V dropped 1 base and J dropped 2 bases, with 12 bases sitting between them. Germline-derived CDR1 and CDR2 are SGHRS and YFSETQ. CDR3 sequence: CASSLTSARQETQYF. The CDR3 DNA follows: TGCGCCAGCAGCTTGACCAGCGCGAGGCAAGAGACCCAGTACTTC.

The CDR3 protein is CASTPTGGDFREAEAFF. DNA of the CDR3: TGTGCCAGCACCCCAACAGGGGGCGATTTCAGGGAGGCTGAAGCTTTCTTT. The chain is built from TRBV7-9 and TRBJ1-1, with 9 bases matching TRBD1. Looked up from germline, CDR1 is SEHNR and CDR2 is FQNEAQ (reference sequence). With 7 bases clipped from V and 6 bases from J, the junction kept 18 bases outside the gene matches. The CDR3 is 17 amino acids.

The CDR3 spells CASGLAGGNNEQFF. The DNA of the CDR3 is TGTGCCAGCGGGCTAGCGGGAGGGAACAATGAGCAGTTCTTC. The chain combines TRBV12-3 or TRBV12-4 with TRBJ2-1; 12 bases line up with TRBD2. The V segment lost 8 bases and the J segment 5 bases; nucleotides outside the gene matches: 4. CDR3 length equals 14 residues.

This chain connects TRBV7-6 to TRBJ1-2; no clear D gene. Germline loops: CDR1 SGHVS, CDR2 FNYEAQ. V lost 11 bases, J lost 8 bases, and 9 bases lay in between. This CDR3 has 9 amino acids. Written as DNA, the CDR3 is TGTGCCGGTTCTGACGGCTACACCTTC. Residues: CAGSDGYTF. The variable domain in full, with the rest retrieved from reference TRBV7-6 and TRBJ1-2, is GAGVSQSPRYKVTKRGQDVALRCDPISGHVSLYWYRQALGQGPEFLTYFNYEAQQDKSGLPNDRFSAERPEGSISTLTIQRTEQRDSAMYRCAGSDGYTFGSGTRLTVV.

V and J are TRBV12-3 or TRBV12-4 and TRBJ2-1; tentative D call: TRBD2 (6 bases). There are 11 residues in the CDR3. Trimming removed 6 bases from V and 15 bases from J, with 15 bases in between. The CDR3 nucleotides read TGTGCCAGCAGCCCTCCGGGACTCCTGTTCTTC. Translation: CASSPPGLLFF.

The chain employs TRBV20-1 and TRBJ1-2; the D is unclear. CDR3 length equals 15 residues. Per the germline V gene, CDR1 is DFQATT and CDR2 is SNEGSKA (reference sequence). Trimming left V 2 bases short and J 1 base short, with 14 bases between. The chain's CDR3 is CSARKSADNNYGYTF. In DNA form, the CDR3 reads TGCAGTGCTAGAAAGTCGGCAGACAATAACTATGGCTACACCTTC.